This T cell receptor (beta chain) came from a study of blood T cell repertoires in COVID-19. Study summary: Some COVID-19 samples were acute and others convalescent; all came from the United States, Italy and Spain. PBMCs, B-cell-depleted T cells, or T cells provided the cDNA or gDNA that made up the material.

The CDR3 consists of 15 residues. Germline values: CDR1 LNHDA, CDR2 SQIVND (reference sequence). The trim removed 4 bases at V and 1 base at J, leaving 6 bases unmatched. As originally analysed: Estimation of nucleated cell counts relied on the amplification of reference gene primers. Sequencing used immunoSEQ multiplex PCR; TCRdb keeps in-frame clones, though not all of them. D and trimming come from the DNA, and the V and J calls and clone size come from that table. This sample has 65,000 or so clones, with around 90% found just once. The sequence came from a human donor with acute or convalescent COVID-19. The donor label of this sample is uncertain. Sequencing was carried out using peripheral blood. V usage is TRBV19 and J usage is TRBJ2-5, with 7 bases identical to TRBD1. CDR3 amino acids: CASSKARDSQETQYF. CDR3 DNA: TGTGCCAGTAGTAAAGCCCGGGACAGCCAAGAGACCCAGTACTTC.